The T cell receptor (beta chain) described here comes from a study of T cells in tuberculosis. Study summary: Blood was taken before or within 7 days of anti-tuberculosis therapy.

TCRdb's table, derived via immunoSEQ multiplex PCR, lists solely in-frame clones and lacks some. The repertoire holds 25,000 to 40,000 clones, with around nine tenths as singletons. The CDR3 contains 16 residues. In germline, CDR1 is MGHRA, CDR2 YSYEKL. V lost 4 bases to trimming and J lost 4 bases; unmatched junction nucleotides: 10. Sample time point: new active TB diagnosis, blood taken before or within 7 days of starting treatment. Active tuberculosis patients were new diagnoses, HIV-seronegative, South African, and aged 18 years or older. Each patient had positive sputum smear microscopy and/or positive culture.

Sequenced here: PBMCs, sampled at tuberculosis diagnosis. This TCR was sampled from an adult with tuberculosis. J is TRBJ1-3 and V is TRBV4-1; 7 positions match TRBD1. The CDR3 DNA follows: TGCGCCAGCAGCCCCTTGATGAGGGGGCAAGGAAACACCATATATTTT. As protein: CASSPLMRGQGNTIYF.